The clone carrying this TCR beta chain was observed at least ten times. As yet, its antigen is unknown. There are 15 residues in the CDR3. The junction had 7 bases not matched to a gene; V was cut back by 0 bases and J by 7 bases. The method for making cDNA was 5'RACE, and it used 10-nucleotide random UMIs. TCRdb reprocessed the 5' RACE reads via MiXCR and lists one record per CDR3 protein. The sample lists 72,000 or so distinct CDR3 sequences; under 20% were seen once. The sample is drawn from a study of neurological immune-mediated disorders. Study observations and caveats: Multiple sclerosis patients had less TCR clonal expansion than even healthy controls, unlike HTLV-1-associated myelopathy.

The gene calls are TRBV12-3 or TRBV12-4 and TRBJ1-1; 8 bases agree with TRBD1. Specimen: PBMCs. The receptor was derived from a woman aged 40 to 49 in good health. This CDR3 is CASSLAPGTGNEAFF. DNA for the CDR3: TGTGCCAGCAGTTTAGCGCCCGGGACAGGTAATGAAGCTTTCTTT.